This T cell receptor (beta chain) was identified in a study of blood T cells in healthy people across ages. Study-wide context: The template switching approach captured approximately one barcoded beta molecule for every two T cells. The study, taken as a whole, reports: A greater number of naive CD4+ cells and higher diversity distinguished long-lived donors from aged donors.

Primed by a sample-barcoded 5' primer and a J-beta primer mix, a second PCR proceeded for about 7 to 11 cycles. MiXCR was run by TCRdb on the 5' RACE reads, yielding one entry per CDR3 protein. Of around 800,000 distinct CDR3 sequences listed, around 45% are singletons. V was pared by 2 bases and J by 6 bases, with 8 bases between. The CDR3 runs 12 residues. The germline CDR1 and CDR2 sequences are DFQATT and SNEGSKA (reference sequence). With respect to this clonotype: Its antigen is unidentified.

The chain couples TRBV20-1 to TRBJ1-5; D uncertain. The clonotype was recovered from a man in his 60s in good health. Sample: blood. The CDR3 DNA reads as TGCAGTGCTAGACCCCCGAGTCAGCCCCAGCATTTT. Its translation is CSARPPSQPQHF.